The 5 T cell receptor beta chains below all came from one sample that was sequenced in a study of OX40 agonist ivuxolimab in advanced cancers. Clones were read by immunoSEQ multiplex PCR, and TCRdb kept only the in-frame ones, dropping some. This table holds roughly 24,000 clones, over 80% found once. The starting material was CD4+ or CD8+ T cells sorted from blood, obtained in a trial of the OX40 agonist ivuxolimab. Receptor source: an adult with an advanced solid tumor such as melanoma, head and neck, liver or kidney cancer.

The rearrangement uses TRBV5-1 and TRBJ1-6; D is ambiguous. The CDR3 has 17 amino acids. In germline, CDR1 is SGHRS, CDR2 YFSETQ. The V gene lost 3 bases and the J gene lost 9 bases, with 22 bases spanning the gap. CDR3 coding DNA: TGCGCCAGCAGCTCGCTTCCGTTAGGGCTTAACGGTTCACCCCTCCACTTT. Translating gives CASSSLPLGLNGSPLHF. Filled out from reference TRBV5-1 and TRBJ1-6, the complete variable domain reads KAGVTQTPRYLIKTRGQQVTLSCSPISGHRSVSWYQQTPGQGLQFLFEYFSETQRNKGNFPGRFSGRQFSNSRSEMNVSTLELGDSALYLCASSSLPLGLNGSPLHFGNGTRLTVT.

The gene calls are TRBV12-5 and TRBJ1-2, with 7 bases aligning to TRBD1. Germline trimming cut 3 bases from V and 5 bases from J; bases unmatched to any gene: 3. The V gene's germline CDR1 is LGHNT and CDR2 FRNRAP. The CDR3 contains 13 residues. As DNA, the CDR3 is TGTGCTAGTGGTTTTGGGACAGTTTATGGCTACACCTTC. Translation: CASGFGTVYGYTF.

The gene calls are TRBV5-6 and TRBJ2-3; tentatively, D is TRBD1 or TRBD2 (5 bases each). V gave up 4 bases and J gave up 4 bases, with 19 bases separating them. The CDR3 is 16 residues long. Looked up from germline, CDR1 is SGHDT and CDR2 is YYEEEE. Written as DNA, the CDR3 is TGTGCCAGCAGCGGACCCGGTCCTGGGGGATCAGATACGCAGTATTTT. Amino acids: CASSGPGPGGSDTQYF.

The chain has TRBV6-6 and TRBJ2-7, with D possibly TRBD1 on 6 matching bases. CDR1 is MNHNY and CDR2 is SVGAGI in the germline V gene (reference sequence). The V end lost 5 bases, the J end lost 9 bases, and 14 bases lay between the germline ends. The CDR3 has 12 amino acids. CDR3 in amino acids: CASSPGQQRQYF. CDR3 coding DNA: TGTGCCAGCAGTCCCGGACAGCAACGGCAGTACTTC.

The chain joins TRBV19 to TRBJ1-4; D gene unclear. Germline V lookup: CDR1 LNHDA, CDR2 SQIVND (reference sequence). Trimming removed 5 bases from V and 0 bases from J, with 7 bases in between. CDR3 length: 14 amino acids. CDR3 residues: CASSATTTNEKLFF. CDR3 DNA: TGTGCCAGTAGTGCGACGACAACTAATGAAAAACTGTTTTTT.